This T cell receptor beta chain derives from a study of OX40 agonist ivuxolimab in advanced cancers. For the study at large: Checkpoint inhibitors had been given previously to approximately 40% of patients.

Produced via immunoSEQ multiplex PCR; TCRdb's table is partial and in-frame only. The sample lists about 96,000 clones, 84% occurring once. V shed 5 bases, J shed 4 bases, and the junction held 8 bases outside the gene matches. CDR3 length: 15 amino acids. Germline V gene lookup returns CDR1 LNHDA and CDR2 SQIVND (reference sequence). The sample holds a few counts of this clone. This receptor was obtained from an adult with an advanced solid tumor such as melanoma, head and neck, liver or kidney cancer. The chain has TRBV19 and TRBJ1-5; 7 bases line up with TRBD1. The sample here was CD4+ or CD8+ T cells sorted from blood, taken in a trial of the OX40 agonist ivuxolimab. The CDR3 coding sequence is TGTGCCAGTAGTTCCACAGGGGATCGGAATCAGCCCCAGCATTTT. This encodes CASSSTGDRNQPQHF.